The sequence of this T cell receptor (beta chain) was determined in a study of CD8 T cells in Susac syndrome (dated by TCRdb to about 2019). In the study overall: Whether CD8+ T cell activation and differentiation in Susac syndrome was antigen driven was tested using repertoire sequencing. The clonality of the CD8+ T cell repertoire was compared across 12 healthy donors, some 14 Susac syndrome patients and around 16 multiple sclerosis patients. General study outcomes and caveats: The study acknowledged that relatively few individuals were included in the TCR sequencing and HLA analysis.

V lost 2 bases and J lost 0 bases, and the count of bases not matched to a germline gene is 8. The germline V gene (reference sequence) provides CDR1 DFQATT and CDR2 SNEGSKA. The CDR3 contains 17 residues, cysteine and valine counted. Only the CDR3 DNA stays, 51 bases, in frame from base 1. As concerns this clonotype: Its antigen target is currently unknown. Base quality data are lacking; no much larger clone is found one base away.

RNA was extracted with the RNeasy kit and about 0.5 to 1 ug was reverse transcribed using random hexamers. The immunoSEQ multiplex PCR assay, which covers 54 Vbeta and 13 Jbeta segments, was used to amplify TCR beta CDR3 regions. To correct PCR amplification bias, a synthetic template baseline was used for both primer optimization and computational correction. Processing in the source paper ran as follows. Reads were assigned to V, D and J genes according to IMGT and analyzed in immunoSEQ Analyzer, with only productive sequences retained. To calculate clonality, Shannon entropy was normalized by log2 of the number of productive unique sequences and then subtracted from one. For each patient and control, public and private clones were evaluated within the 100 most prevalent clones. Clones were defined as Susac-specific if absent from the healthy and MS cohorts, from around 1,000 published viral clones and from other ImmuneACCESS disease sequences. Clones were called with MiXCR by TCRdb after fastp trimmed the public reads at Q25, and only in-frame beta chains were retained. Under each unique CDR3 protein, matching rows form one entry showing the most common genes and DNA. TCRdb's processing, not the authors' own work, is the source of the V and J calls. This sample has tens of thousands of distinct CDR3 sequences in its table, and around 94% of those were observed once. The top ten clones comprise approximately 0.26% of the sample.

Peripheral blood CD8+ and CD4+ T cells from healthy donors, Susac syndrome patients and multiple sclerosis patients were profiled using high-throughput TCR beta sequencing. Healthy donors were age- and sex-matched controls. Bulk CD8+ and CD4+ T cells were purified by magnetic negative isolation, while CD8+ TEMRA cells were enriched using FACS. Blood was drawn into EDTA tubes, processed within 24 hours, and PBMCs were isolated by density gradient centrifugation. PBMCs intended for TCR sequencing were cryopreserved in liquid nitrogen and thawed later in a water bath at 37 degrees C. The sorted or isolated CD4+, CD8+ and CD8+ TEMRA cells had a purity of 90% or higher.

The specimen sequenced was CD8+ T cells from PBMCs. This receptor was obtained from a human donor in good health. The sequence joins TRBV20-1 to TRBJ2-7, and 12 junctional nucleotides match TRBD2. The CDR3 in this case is CSARRETTSGSSYEQYV. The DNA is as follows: TGCAGTGCTAGACGAGAGACGACTAGCGGGAGCTCCTACGAGCAGTACGTC.